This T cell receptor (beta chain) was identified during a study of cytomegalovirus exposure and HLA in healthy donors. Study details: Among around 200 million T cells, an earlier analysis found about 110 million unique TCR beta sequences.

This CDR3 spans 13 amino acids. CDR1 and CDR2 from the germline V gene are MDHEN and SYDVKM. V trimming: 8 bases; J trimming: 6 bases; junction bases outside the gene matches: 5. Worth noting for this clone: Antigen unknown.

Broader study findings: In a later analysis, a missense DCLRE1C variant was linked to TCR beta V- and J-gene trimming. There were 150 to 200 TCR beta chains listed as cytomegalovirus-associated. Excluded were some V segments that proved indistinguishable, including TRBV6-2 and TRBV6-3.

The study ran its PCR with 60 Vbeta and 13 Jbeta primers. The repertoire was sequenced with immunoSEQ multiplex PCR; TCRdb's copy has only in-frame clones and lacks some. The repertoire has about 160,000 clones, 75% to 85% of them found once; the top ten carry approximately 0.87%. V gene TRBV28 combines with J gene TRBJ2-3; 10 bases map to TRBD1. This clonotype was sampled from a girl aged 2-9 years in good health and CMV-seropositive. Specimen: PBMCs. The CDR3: CASRDRGLDTQYF. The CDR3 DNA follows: TGTGCCAGCCGGGACAGGGGTTTGGATACGCAGTATTTT. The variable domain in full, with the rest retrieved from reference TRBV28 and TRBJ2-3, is DVKVTQSSRYLVKRTGEKVFLECVQDMDHENMFWYRQDPGLGLRLIYFSYDVKMKEKGDIPEGYSVSREKKERFSLILESASTNQTSMYLCASRDRGLDTQYFGPGTRLTVL.